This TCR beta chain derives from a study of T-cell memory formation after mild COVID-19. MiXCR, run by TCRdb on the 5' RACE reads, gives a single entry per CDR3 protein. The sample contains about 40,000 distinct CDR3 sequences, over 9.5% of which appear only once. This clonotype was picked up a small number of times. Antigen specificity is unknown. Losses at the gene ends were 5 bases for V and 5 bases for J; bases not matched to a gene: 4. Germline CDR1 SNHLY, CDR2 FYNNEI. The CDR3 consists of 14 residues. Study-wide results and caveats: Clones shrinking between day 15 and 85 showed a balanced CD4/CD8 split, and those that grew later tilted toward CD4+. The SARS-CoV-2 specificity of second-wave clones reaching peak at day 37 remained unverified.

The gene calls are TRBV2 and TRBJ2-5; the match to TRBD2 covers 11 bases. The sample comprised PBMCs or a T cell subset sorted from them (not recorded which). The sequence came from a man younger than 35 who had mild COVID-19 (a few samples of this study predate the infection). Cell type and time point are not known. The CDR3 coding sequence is TGTGCCAGCAGTTATAGCGGGGGGGCCGAGACCCAGTACTTC. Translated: CASSYSGGAETQYF.